These T cell receptor beta chains were read from a single sample in a study of blood T cell repertoires in COVID-19. The assay was immunoSEQ multiplex PCR, and TCRdb's table has in-frame clones only and misses some. The table has approximately 25,000 clones, around 72% seen once. Material: peripheral blood. These receptors all come from a woman older than 75 with acute or convalescent COVID-19. Both conserved end residues are part of each CDR3. D genes are given only for firm matches. Expanded clones are given a class, and other clones once, few, many or no size at all.

len | abundance | j_gene | d_gene | v_gene | CDR3aa | CDR3nt
15 | - | TRBJ2-5 | TRBD2 | TRBV28 | CASSFTSGGVETQYF | TGTGCCAGCAGTTTTACTAGCGGGGGGGTCGAGACCCAGTACTTC
14 | - | TRBJ2-3 | - | TRBV3-1/TRBV3-2 | CASSQERASDTQYF | TGTGCCAGCAGCCAAGAGAGGGCGTCAGATACGCAGTATTTT
13 | few | TRBJ1-3 | - | TRBV20-1 | CSASPGDRNTIYF | TGCAGTGCTAGTCCCGGGGATCGAAACACCATATATTTT
15 | - | TRBJ1-3 | - | TRBV30 | CAWSRSSGSGNTIYF | TGTGCCTGGAGTCGGTCATCGGGCTCTGGAAACACCATATATTTT
14 | few | TRBJ2-3 | - | TRBV27 | CASRVDYLTDTQYF | TGTGCCAGCAGGGTGGACTATCTCACAGATACGCAGTATTTT
14 | - | TRBJ1-5 | - | TRBV7-9 | CASSPESGSQPQHF | TGTGCCAGCAGCCCAGAGTCGGGATCCCAGCCCCAGCATTTT
16 | - | TRBJ1-5 | - | TRBV6-6 | CASMDSWAHSNQPQHF | TGTGCCAGCATGGATAGTTGGGCCCATAGCAATCAGCCCCAGCATTTT
13 | - | TRBJ1-4 | - | TRBV2 | CASSAGRGGKLFF | TGTGCCAGCAGTGCTGGCCGGGGGGGAAAACTGTTTTTT
13 | - | TRBJ1-5 | TRBD1 | TRBV18 | CASSPGQDQPQHF | TGTGCCAGCTCACCCGGACAGGATCAGCCCCAGCATTTT
14 | - | TRBJ1-5 | - | TRBV18 | CASSQEGFNQPQHF | TGTGCCAGCTCACAGGAGGGCTTCAATCAGCCCCAGCATTTT
15 | - | TRBJ2-7 | - | TRBV2 | CASSSRQEKFYEQYF | TGTGCCAGCAGTTCTCGACAGGAGAAGTTTTACGAGCAGTACTTC
14 | once | TRBJ2-7 | - | TRBV4-2 | CASSQVGWRDEQYF | TGTGCCAGCAGCCAGGTTGGGTGGAGGGACGAGCAGTACTTC
16 | - | TRBJ2-3 | TRBD2 | TRBV12-5 | CASGSTSSGFTDTQYF | TGTGCTAGTGGTTCCACCTCTAGCGGGTTCACAGATACGCAGTATTTT
15 | - | TRBJ1-5 | - | TRBV10-3 | CAIGTGPDSNQPQHF | TGTGCCATCGGTACAGGGCCCGATAGCAATCAGCCCCAGCATTTT
13 | - | TRBJ1-6 | - | TRBV2 | CASSETEHSPLHF | TGTGCCAGCAGTGAGACGGAGCATTCACCCCTCCACTTT
16 | - | TRBJ1-2 | TRBD1 | TRBV18 | CASSQLRDRGNYGYTF | TGTGCCAGCTCACAACTCCGGGACAGGGGGAACTATGGCTACACCTTC
15 | once | TRBJ2-7 | TRBD2 | TRBV19 | CASSGTSGSPYEQYF | TGTGCCAGTAGCGGGACTAGCGGGAGTCCGTACGAGCAGTACTTC
15 | - | TRBJ1-6 | - | TRBV28 | CASSSTGMEETPLHF | TGTGCCAGCAGTTCAACCGGGATGGAGGAGACACCCCTCCACTTT
16 | - | TRBJ1-1 | TRBD1 | TRBV2 | CASTRDRNDIGTEAFF | TGTGCCAGCACCCGGGACAGGAACGACATCGGTACTGAAGCTTTCTTT
16 | - | TRBJ2-3 | - | TRBV5-6 | CASSLWGGGPGDTQYF | TGTGCCAGCAGCTTGTGGGGCGGTGGCCCTGGCGATACGCAGTATTTT
15 | - | TRBJ2-7 | TRBD2 | TRBV7-3 | CASSLLAGGGYEQYF | TGTGCCAGCAGCTTACTAGCGGGGGGCGGGTACGAGCAGTACTTC
15 | - | TRBJ2-7 | TRBD1 | TRBV15 | CATSASDRGFYEQYF | TGTGCCACCAGCGCTTCGGACAGGGGTTTCTACGAGCAGTACTTC
17 | - | TRBJ1-5 | TRBD1 | TRBV28 | CASSSNRGALSNQPQHF | TGTGCCAGCAGCTCAAACAGGGGGGCCCTTAGCAATCAGCCCCAGCATTTT
16 | - | TRBJ1-1 | - | TRBV7-8 | CASSFPLQGPNTEAFF | TGTGCCAGCAGCTTTCCTCTACAGGGACCGAACACTGAAGCTTTCTTT
17 | large | TRBJ2-2 | TRBD2 | TRBV11-2 | CASSRSATSGGAGELFF | TGTGCCAGCAGCCGATCGGCGACTAGCGGGGGGGCCGGGGAGCTGTTTTTT
15 | - | TRBJ2-6 | TRBD1 | TRBV10-3 | CAIGTGDPGANVLTF | TGTGCCATCGGGACAGGGGATCCTGGGGCCAACGTCCTGACTTTC
15 | - | TRBJ1-5 | TRBD1 | TRBV19 | CASSLQGAQNQPQHF | TGTGCCAGTAGCCTACAGGGGGCGCAAAATCAGCCCCAGCATTTT
15 | - | TRBJ1-2 | - | TRBV28 | CASSPAQLESYGYTF | TGTGCCAGCAGCCCTGCCCAGCTAGAAAGTTATGGCTACACCTTC
15 | once | TRBJ1-2 | TRBD1 | TRBV7-9 | CASSFAEGGGSGYTF | TGTGCCAGCAGCTTCGCAGAAGGGGGCGGTTCTGGCTACACCTTC
15 | - | TRBJ2-1 | - | TRBV5-6 | CASSAGLTSSNEQFF | TGTGCCAGCAGCGCGGGCCTTACTAGTTCCAATGAGCAGTTCTTC
15 | - | TRBJ2-7 | - | TRBV9 | CASSVGARLSYEQYF | TGTGCCAGCAGCGTAGGGGCAAGGCTATCCTACGAGCAGTACTTC
15 | - | TRBJ2-5 | - | TRBV9 | CASSSRSSRGETQYF | TGTGCCAGCAGCTCGCGGAGCTCCAGGGGAGAGACCCAGTACTTC
16 | few | TRBJ1-5 | - | TRBV28 | CASSLNLAAGYQPQHF | TGTGCCAGCAGCCTGAACCTGGCAGCGGGTTATCAGCCCCAGCATTTT
14 | - | TRBJ1-2 | - | TRBV28 | CASSLRGEFYGYTF | TGTGCCAGCAGTTTACGGGGGGAATTCTATGGCTACACCTTC
15 | few | TRBJ2-2 | - | TRBV7-2 | CASSQPGVHTGELFF | TGTGCCAGCAGCCAACCCGGGGTGCACACCGGGGAGCTGTTTTTT
15 | few | TRBJ2-1 | - | TRBV5-1 | CASSLAGQSSNEQFF | TGCGCCAGCAGCTTGGCAGGACAGAGCAGCAATGAGCAGTTCTTC
15 | - | TRBJ1-6 | - | TRBV4-3 | CASSQVRQDNSPLHF | TGCGCCAGCAGCCAAGTTCGACAGGATAATTCACCCCTCCACTTT
15 | many | TRBJ2-3 | - | TRBV21-1 | CASSKDPQCTDTQYF | TGTGCCAGCAGCAAAGACCCCCAGTGCACAGATACGCAGTATTTT
17 | - | TRBJ2-3 | - | TRBV2 | CASSEPRQGRWTDTQYF | TGTGCCAGCAGTGAACCACGTCAGGGGCGGTGGACAGATACGCAGTATTTT
13 | - | TRBJ1-2 | TRBD1 | TRBV10-3 | CATGTGPNYGYTF | TGTGCCACTGGGACAGGGCCTAACTATGGCTACACCTTC
17 | - | TRBJ2-1 | TRBD2 | TRBV30 | CAWSVLGFSGGVNEQFF | TGTGCCTGGAGTGTACTTGGTTTTAGCGGGGGGGTTAATGAGCAGTTCTTC
12 | - | TRBJ2-7 | - | TRBV5-5 | CASSTDYYEQYF | TGTGCCAGCAGCACGGACTACTACGAGCAGTACTTC